These 32 T cell receptor beta chains originate from one sample sequenced in a study of naive and memory T cell subsets. These receptors are not linked to any known antigen. Broader study findings: Possibly reflecting memory cells re-expressing CD45RA, a few larger clonotypes occurred in naive repertoires, especially CD8.

Two oligonucleotides, mixed equimolar, formed the beta constant-region primer covering TRBC1 and TRBC2. Ligated cDNA was amplified by four rounds of PCR with nested alpha and beta constant-region primers and SP2. In TCRdb, the UMI-ligation and nested PCR reads were re-called with MiXCR into one record per CDR3 protein. The table lists 150,000 or so distinct CDR3 sequences, roughly 22% of them singletons. Sequencing input: naive CD4+ T cells from blood. These receptor sequences come from a human donor in good health.

This clonotype was recorded a few times. The chain has TRBV29-1 and TRBJ1-2, with D unclear. Trimming removed 3 bases from V and 6 bases from J, with 5 bases in between. Germline loops: CDR1 SQVTM, CDR2 ANQGSEA. There are 10 residues in the CDR3. The CDR3 nucleotides are TGCAGCGTTGAGGTCGATGGCTACACCTTC. Translated: CSVEVDGYTF.

The chain has TRBV6-2 or TRBV6-3 and TRBJ2-1; TRBD2 matches at 10 bases. Germline V gene data show CDR1 as MNHEY and CDR2 as SVGEGT. The V gene end was trimmed by 6 bases and the J gene end by 5 bases; junction bases not matched to a gene: 7. There are 15 residues in the CDR3. CDR3 in DNA: TGTGCCAGCAGAATGATAGCGGGAGGAAACAATGAGCAGTTCTTC. Amino acids: CASRMIAGGNNEQFF.

This clonotype appeared a few times. The chain uses TRBV29-1 and TRBJ1-2; perhaps TRBD1 as D (5 bases). The CDR3 length is 15 residues. Looked up from germline, CDR1 is SQVTM and CDR2 is ANQGSEA. V was clipped by 0 bases and J by 0 bases, with 11 bases between them. Here the CDR3 DNA reads TGCAGCGTTGAAGAACACAGGAAAGCTAACTATGGCTACACCTTC. Its translation is CSVEEHRKANYGYTF. Variable domain in full (rest from reference TRBV29-1 and TRBJ1-2): SAVISQKPSRDICQRGTSLTIQCQVDSQVTMMFWYRQQPGQSLTLIATANQGSEATYESGFVIDKFPISRPNLTFSTLTVSNMSPEDSSIYLCSVEEHRKANYGYTFGSGTRLTVV.

The rearrangement links TRBV18 to TRBJ2-1; 14 positions match TRBD2. V trimming: 3 bases; J trimming: 3 bases; junction bases outside the gene matches: 4. This CDR3 region has 17 residues. CDR1 KGHSH and CDR2 LQKENI come from the germline V gene. The DNA for the CDR3 is TGTGCCAGCTCACCCCGACTAGCGGGAGGGAACTACAATGAGCAGTTCTTC. Amino acids: CASSPRLAGGNYNEQFF.

The V call is TRBV28, the J call TRBJ1-2; D call uncertain. Germline-derived CDR1 and CDR2 are MDHEN and SYDVKM. This CDR3 is built from 13 residues. The V and J ends lost 3 bases and 8 bases respectively, with 13 bases between them. The CDR3 sequence: CASSLAMSRGYTF. In DNA form, the CDR3 reads TGTGCCAGCAGTTTGGCCATGTCTAGGGGCTACACCTTC.

This clonotype was recorded at least ten times. The V gene is TRBV29-1, the J gene TRBJ2-1; a weak D match, TRBD1 (5 bases). The V gene lost 6 bases and the J gene lost 10 bases, with 22 bases spanning the gap. The CDR3 has 14 amino acids. The germline gives CDR1 SQVTM, CDR2 ANQGSEA. The CDR3 loop reads CSVQNPTGRPEQFF. DNA for the CDR3: TGCAGCGTCCAGAACCCAACAGGAAGACCCGAGCAGTTCTTC.

Only a few counts were recorded for this clonotype. J is TRBJ2-1 and V is TRBV4-1, with a weak D call TRBD2 (6 bases). The V end lost 0 bases, the J end lost 4 bases, and 28 bases lay between the germline ends. The CDR3 loop spans 21 amino acids. Per germline, CDR1 MGHRA and CDR2 YSYEKL. The CDR3 here is CASSQDLGPSVLPNGYNEQFF. The CDR3 nucleotides read TGCGCCAGCAGCCAAGATTTGGGTCCTAGCGTCCTCCCAAACGGATACAATGAGCAGTTCTTC.

This chain uses TRBV12-5 with TRBJ1-5; D uncertain. Germline-derived CDR1 and CDR2 are LGHNT and FRNRAP. Trimming cost V 3 bases and J 5 bases, with 11 bases left between them. This CDR3 is built from 14 residues. The chain's CDR3 is CASGLTPPHQPQHF. In DNA form, the CDR3 reads TGTGCTAGTGGTTTAACACCCCCCCATCAGCCCCAGCATTTT.

In its sample, this clonotype was seen a few times. The chain combines TRBV5-1 with TRBJ2-1; the D is unclear. The CDR3 runs to 12 residues. V gave up 4 bases and J gave up 5 bases, with 7 bases separating them. Germline V gene lookup returns CDR1 SGHRS and CDR2 YFSETQ. The CDR3, as DNA: TGCGCCAGCAGCGGTTTACACAATGAGCAGTTCTTC. It translates to CASSGLHNEQFF. Full variable domain (remainder filled in from reference TRBV5-1 and TRBJ2-1): KAGVTQTPRYLIKTRGQQVTLSCSPISGHRSVSWYQQTPGQGLQFLFEYFSETQRNKGNFPGRFSGRQFSNSRSEMNVSTLELGDSALYLCASSGLHNEQFFGPGTRLTVL.

This rearrangement joins TRBV21-1 to TRBJ2-7; the D call of TRBD1 is as the table states it, not checked on the DNA. TRBV21-1 is flagged as a pseudogene. The CDR3 is 12 residues long. CDR3 in amino acids: CASSTWTGPEYF. The CDR3 nucleotides read TGTGCCAGCAGCACCTGGACAGGCCCTGAGTACTTC.

This clonotype appeared a few times. The chain couples TRBV5-5 to TRBJ2-7, with TRBD1 as a possible D gene (6 bases). This CDR3 region has 15 residues. Germline V CDR1 and CDR2: SGHKS, YYEKEE (reference sequence). Trimming stripped 2 bases from V and 6 bases from J, with 18 bases between. Here the CDR3 reads CASSFGGTKHAEQYF. CDR3 nucleotides: TGTGCCAGCAGCTTTGGTGGGACAAAACATGCCGAGCAGTACTTC.

The chain recombines TRBV20-1 with TRBJ1-5; D unresolved. The CDR3 consists of 15 residues. From germline, CDR1 is DFQATT and CDR2 SNEGSKA (reference sequence). The germline V and J ends were trimmed by 5 bases and 5 bases, with 19 bases remaining between them. This CDR3 is CSAFRIGRRDQPQHF. The CDR3 nucleotides are TGCAGTGCTTTCCGAATAGGACGCCGGGATCAGCCCCAGCATTTT.

The chain is built from TRBV30 and TRBJ1-1, with TRBD1 as a possible D gene (6 bases). The V gene's germline CDR1 is GTSNPN and CDR2 SVGIG (reference sequence). The CDR3 runs 14 residues. Trimming pared 2 bases from V and 0 bases from J, leaving 10 bases between. The CDR3 coding sequence is TGTGCCTGGAGTAAGGGGGGCATGAACACTGAAGCTTTCTTT. Protein product: CAWSKGGMNTEAFF. Drawing the rest from reference TRBV30 and TRBJ1-1, the complete variable domain is SQTIHQWPATLVQPVGSPLSLECTVEGTSNPNLYWYRQAAGRGLQLLFYSVGIGQISSEVPQNLSASRPQDRQFILSSKKLLLSDSGFYLCAWSKGGMNTEAFFGQGTRLTVV.

The chain has TRBV7-2 and TRBJ2-1, with 10 bases lining up with TRBD2. This CDR3 is 13 amino acids long. Per germline, CDR1 SGHTA and CDR2 FQGNSA. Trimming removed 10 bases from V and 9 bases from J; junction bases left unmatched: 9. CDR3 in amino acids: CATGSGRASEQFF. CDR3 DNA sequence: TGTGCCACCGGGAGCGGGAGGGCCTCTGAGCAGTTCTTC.

This sequence joins TRBV12-3 or TRBV12-4 and TRBJ1-4; TRBD1 is a possible D gene (6 bases). CDR3 size: 13 residues. The V and J ends lost 6 bases and 8 bases respectively, with 13 bases between them. Written as DNA, the CDR3 is TGTGCCAGCAGGGGGGGGGCGGTCGAAAAACTGTTTTTT. This codes for CASRGGAVEKLFF.

This clonotype was seen a few times. The CDR3 sequence: CASRLKQGFLTDTQYF. Here the CDR3 DNA reads TGTGCCAGCAGACTCAAACAGGGTTTCCTCACAGATACGCAGTATTTT. V usage is TRBV6-5 and J usage is TRBJ2-3, with D perhaps matching TRBD1 (6 bases). From germline, CDR1 is MNHEY and CDR2 SVGAGI. The V end was cut by 6 bases, the J end by 2 bases, with 18 bases between. The CDR3 runs to 16 residues.

This clonotype was seen a few times. The rearrangement links TRBV6-1 to TRBJ2-7, with 7 bases identical to TRBD1. The germline gives CDR1 MNHNS, CDR2 SASEGT. This CDR3 has 13 residues. The V gene end was trimmed by 4 bases and the J gene end by 3 bases; junction bases not matched to a gene: 3. CDR3 bases: TGTGCCAGCAGTGCCCGGGACAGCTACGAGCAGTACTTC. Residues: CASSARDSYEQYF.

The chain combines TRBV16 with TRBJ1-1; no clear D gene. Trimming left V 4 bases short and J 5 bases short, with 14 bases between. The CDR3 is 14 residues long. In germline, CDR1 is KGHSY, CDR2 FQNENV. CDR3 coding DNA: TGTGCCAGCAGCCCGGCAAAGGGTTTGACTGAAGCTTTCTTT. Protein: CASSPAKGLTEAFF.

Only a few counts were recorded for this clonotype. The chain joins TRBV12-3 or TRBV12-4 to TRBJ1-1; no firm D call. This CDR3 has 14 residues. The ends were cut back, 3 bases at V and 1 base at J, with 9 bases in the middle. CDR3 region: CASSFGGKNTEAFF. CDR3 in DNA: TGTGCCAGCAGTTTTGGCGGGAAGAACACTGAAGCTTTCTTT.

A few counts support this clonotype. This chain links TRBV28 with TRBJ2-3; 14 bases are a match to TRBD2. This CDR3 comprises 16 residues. J was trimmed by 7 bases and V by 4 bases; bases with no gene match: 7. Germline V gives CDR1 MDHEN, CDR2 SYDVKM. The CDR3 coding sequence is TGTGCCAGCAGTTCACAGACTAGCGGGAGGGCTCATACGCAGTATTTT. Translation: CASSSQTSGRAHTQYF.

The chain employs TRBV28 and TRBJ1-4; a weak D match, TRBD1 (5 bases). CDR1 is MDHEN and CDR2 is SYDVKM in the germline V gene. The CDR3 has 15 residues. The ends were cut back, 6 bases at V and 10 bases at J, with 21 bases in the middle. DNA of the CDR3: TGTGCCAGCAGCCCAACAGGATCCGCGGTCGGAAAACTGTTTTTT. It translates to CASSPTGSAVGKLFF.

The chain employs TRBV24-1 and TRBJ2-5; 16 nucleotides match TRBD2. The V segment lost 3 bases and the J segment 4 bases; nucleotides outside the gene matches: 10. This CDR3 is 19 amino acids long. Germline V gives CDR1 KGHDR, CDR2 SFDVKD. The CDR3 sequence: CATSDPGLAGGPIGETQYF. The CDR3 DNA sequence: TGTGCCACCAGTGATCCGGGACTAGCGGGAGGGCCAATAGGAGAGACCCAGTACTTC.

The chain links TRBV20-1 to TRBJ2-3; 12 nucleotides align to TRBD2. The CDR3 runs 15 residues. Germline V CDR1 and CDR2: DFQATT, SNEGSKA (reference sequence). With V trimmed by 6 bases and J by 5 bases, 9 bases remained unmatched. The CDR3: CSATSLAGGLDTQYF. For the CDR3, the DNA is TGCAGTGCGACCTCTCTAGCGGGAGGGTTAGATACGCAGTATTTT.

Notes on this clonotype: Since a much larger clone is just one base distant, this may be a read error. The chain links TRBV6-5 to TRBJ1-5, with TRBD1 identical over 9 bases. The J segment lost 4 bases and the V segment lost 5 bases, leaving 3 bases of the junction unmatched. CDR1 is MNHEY, CDR2 SVGAGI, per germline. CDR3 length equals 14 residues. The CDR3 sequence: CASSHRGPNQPQHF. For the CDR3, the DNA is TGTGCCAGCAGTCACAGGGGGCCGAATCAGCCCCAGCATTTT.

The V gene is TRBV3-1, the J gene TRBJ1-2, with D tentatively TRBD1 (5 bases). This CDR3 spans 16 amino acids. Trimming stripped 0 bases from V and 8 bases from J, with 19 bases between. Germline CDR1 is LGHDT and CDR2 is YNNKEL (reference sequence). This chain's CDR3 is CASSQDLIRDRAGYTF. CDR3 nucleotides: TGTGCCAGCAGCCAAGATCTAATAAGGGACCGAGCAGGCTACACCTTC.

This clonotype has more than one count but fewer than ten. The chain combines TRBV18 with TRBJ2-5; 8 bases fit TRBD2. The ends lost 0 bases at V and 5 bases at J; junction bases unmatched: 2. The germline V gene encodes CDR1 KGHSH and CDR2 LQKENI. CDR3 size: 14 residues. The DNA of the CDR3 is TGTGCCAGCTCACCACCGGCGGGAGGCGAGACCCAGTACTTC. As protein: CASSPPAGGETQYF.

In this sample, this clonotype turned up many times. The V call is TRBV5-5, the J call TRBJ2-7; 8 positions agree with TRBD2. V shed 4 bases, J shed 3 bases, and the junction held 12 bases outside the gene matches. CDR3 length: 16 amino acids. Germline loops: CDR1 SGHKS, CDR2 YYEKEE (reference sequence). The CDR3 nucleotides are TGTGCCAGCAGCCTCTACCAGACTAGCGACTTCTACGAGCAGTACTTC. Its protein is CASSLYQTSDFYEQYF.

This clonotype has more than one count but fewer than ten. The rearrangement joins TRBV11-1 to TRBJ2-1; D is possibly TRBD2 (7 bases). Germline CDR1 is SGHAT and CDR2 is FQDESV (reference sequence). Trimming removed 1 base from V and 2 bases from J, with 15 bases in between. This CDR3 region has 17 residues. The CDR3, as DNA: TGTGCCAGCAGCTTAGAGCCTGGGCGGGGGCCCTACAATGAGCAGTTCTTC. Its translation: CASSLEPGRGPYNEQFF.

The chain recombines TRBV2 with TRBJ1-5; D might be TRBD1 (5 bases). CDR1 is SNHLY, CDR2 FYNNEI, per germline. The length of the CDR3 is 13 residues. V lost 8 bases to trimming and J lost 7 bases, with 15 bases between them. The CDR3 DNA reads TGTGCCAGCCTAGGGGAACCCAGGCAGCCCCAGCATTTT. The encoded protein is CASLGEPRQPQHF.

This clonotype was observed at least ten times. The chain employs TRBV29-1 and TRBJ2-2, with no clear D. Deletions cut 4 bases from V and 2 bases from J, with 11 bases between. Germline loops: CDR1 SQVTM, CDR2 ANQGSEA. CDR3 size: 14 residues. CDR3 sequence reads: CSVAFQQNTGELFF. The CDR3 DNA sequence: TGCAGCGTTGCATTTCAGCAAAACACCGGGGAGCTGTTTTTT.

V is TRBV20-1 and J is TRBJ2-2; possible D gene TRBD2, 6 bases. Germline V gene data show CDR1 as DFQATT and CDR2 as SNEGSKA (reference sequence). V was trimmed by 5 bases and J by 1 base, leaving 23 bases between them. The CDR3 extends over 18 amino acids. In nucleotides, the CDR3 is TGCAGTGCTGTTGGCGGGATAGGGACCACTAAGAACACCGGGGAGCTGTTTTTT. It yields the protein CSAVGGIGTTKNTGELFF.

CDR3 region: CASSPVQEELFF. The CDR3 coding sequence is TGTGCCAGCAGCCCGGTCCAAGAGGAGCTGTTTTTT. V gene TRBV7-9 combines with J gene TRBJ2-2; D remains ambiguous. Germline loops: CDR1 SEHNR, CDR2 FQNEAQ (reference sequence). The CDR3 loop spans 12 amino acids. Trimming removed 5 bases from V and 10 bases from J, with 11 bases in between.